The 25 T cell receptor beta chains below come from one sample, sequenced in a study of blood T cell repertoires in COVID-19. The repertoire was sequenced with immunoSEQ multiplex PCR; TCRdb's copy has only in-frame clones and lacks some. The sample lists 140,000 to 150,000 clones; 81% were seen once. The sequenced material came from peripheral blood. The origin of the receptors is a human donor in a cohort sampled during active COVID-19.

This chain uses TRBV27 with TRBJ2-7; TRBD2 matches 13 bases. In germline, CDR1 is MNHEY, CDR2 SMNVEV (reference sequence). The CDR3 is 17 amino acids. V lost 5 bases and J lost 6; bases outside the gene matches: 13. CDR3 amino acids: CASSLLAGGPGVREQYF. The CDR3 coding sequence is TGTGCCAGCAGTCTACTAGCGGGAGGGCCAGGTGTTCGCGAGCAGTACTTC.

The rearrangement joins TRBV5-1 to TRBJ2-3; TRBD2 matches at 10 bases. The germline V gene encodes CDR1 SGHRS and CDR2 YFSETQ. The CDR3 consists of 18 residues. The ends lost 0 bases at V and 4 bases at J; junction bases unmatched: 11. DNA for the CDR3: TGCGCCAGCAGCTTGGCAGGGGGCACCGGACTAGCGGCAGATACGCAGTATTTT. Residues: CASSLAGGTGLAADTQYF.

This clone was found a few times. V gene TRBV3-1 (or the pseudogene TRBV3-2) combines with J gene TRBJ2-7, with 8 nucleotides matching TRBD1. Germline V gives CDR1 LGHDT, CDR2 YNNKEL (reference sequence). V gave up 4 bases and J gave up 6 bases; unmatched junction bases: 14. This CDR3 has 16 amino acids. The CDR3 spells CASSRLGTGGPLEQYF. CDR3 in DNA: TGTGCCAGCAGCCGGCTAGGGACAGGAGGACCTCTCGAGCAGTACTTC.

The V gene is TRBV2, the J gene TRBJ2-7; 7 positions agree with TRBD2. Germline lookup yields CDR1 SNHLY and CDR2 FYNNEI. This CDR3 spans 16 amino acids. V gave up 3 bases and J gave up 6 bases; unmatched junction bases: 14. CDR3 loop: CASSDESGTLLSEQYF. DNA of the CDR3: TGTGCCAGCAGTGATGAGAGCGGGACCTTACTCTCCGAGCAGTACTTC.

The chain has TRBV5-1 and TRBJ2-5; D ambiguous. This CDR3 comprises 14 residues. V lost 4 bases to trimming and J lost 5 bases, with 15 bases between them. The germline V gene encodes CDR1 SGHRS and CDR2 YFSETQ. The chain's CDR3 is CASSLDPFTETQYF. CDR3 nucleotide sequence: TGCGCCAGCAGCCTGGACCCTTTTACTGAGACCCAGTACTTC.

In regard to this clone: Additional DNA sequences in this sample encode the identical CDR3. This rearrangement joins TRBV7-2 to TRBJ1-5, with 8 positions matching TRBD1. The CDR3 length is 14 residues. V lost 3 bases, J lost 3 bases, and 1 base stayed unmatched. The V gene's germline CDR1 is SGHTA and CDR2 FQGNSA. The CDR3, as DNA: TGTGCCAGCAGCTTGACAGGGGACAATCAGCCCCAGCATTTT. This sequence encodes CASSLTGDNQPQHF.

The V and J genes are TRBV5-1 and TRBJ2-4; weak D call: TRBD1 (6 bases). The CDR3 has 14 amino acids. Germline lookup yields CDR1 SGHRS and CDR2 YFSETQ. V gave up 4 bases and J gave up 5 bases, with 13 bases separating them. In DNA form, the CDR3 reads TGCGCCAGCAGCCACTCTGGGGGCCAAAACATTCAGTACTTC. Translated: CASSHSGGQNIQYF.

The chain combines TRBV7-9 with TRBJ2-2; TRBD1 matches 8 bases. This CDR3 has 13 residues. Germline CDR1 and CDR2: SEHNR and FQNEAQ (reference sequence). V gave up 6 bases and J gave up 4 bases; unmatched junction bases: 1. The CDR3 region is CASRGQGTGELFF. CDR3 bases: TGTGCCAGCAGAGGACAGGGCACCGGGGAGCTGTTTTTT. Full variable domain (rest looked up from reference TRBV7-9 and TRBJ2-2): DTGVSQNPRHKITKRGQNVTFRCDPISEHNRLYWYRQTLGQGPEFLTYFQNEAQLEKSRLLSDRFSAERPKGSFSTLEIQRTEQGDSAMYLCASRGQGTGELFFGEGSRLTVL.

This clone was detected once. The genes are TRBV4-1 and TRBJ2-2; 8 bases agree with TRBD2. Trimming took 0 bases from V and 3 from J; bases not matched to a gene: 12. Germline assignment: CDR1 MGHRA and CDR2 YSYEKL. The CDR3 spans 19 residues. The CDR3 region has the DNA TGCGCCAGCAGCCAAGAAGGCGGGGGCGGGGGGTCTGACACCGGGGAGCTGTTTTTT. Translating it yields CASSQEGGGGGSDTGELFF.

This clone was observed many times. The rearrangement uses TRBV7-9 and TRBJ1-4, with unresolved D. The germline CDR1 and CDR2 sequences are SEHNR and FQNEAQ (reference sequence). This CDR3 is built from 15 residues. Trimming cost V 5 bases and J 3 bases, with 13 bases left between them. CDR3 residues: CASSPERAANEKLFF. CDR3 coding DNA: TGTGCCAGCAGCCCAGAGAGGGCGGCTAATGAAAAACTGTTTTTT.

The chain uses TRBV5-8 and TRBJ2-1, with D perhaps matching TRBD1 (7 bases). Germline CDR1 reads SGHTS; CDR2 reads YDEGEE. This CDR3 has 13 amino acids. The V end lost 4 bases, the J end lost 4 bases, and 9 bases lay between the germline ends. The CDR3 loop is CASSPGGYNEQFF. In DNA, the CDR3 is TGTGCCAGCAGCCCAGGGGGGTACAATGAGCAGTTCTTC. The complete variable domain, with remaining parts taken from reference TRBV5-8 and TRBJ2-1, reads EAGVTQSPTHLIKTRGQQATLRCSPISGHTSVYWYQQALGLGLQFLLWYDEGEERNRGNFPPRFSGRQFPNYSSELNVNALELEDSALYLCASSPGGYNEQFFGPGTRLTVL.

As DNA, the CDR3 is TGTGCCAGCAGCCCCGCTGGGGGCTCAGGCTTCCATGGCTACACCTTC. It translates to CASSPAGGSGFHGYTF. This chain joins TRBV5-6 and TRBJ1-2; perhaps TRBD1 as D (6 bases). The V end was cut by 4 bases, the J end by 6 bases, with 22 bases between. CDR3 length: 16 residues. Germline V gene lookup returns CDR1 SGHDT and CDR2 YYEEEE. Full variable domain (rest looked up from reference TRBV5-6 and TRBJ1-2): DAGVTQSPTHLIKTRGQQVTLRCSPKSGHDTVSWYQQALGQGPQFIFQYYEEEERQRGNFPDRFSGHQFPNYSSELNVNALLLGDSALYLCASSPAGGSGFHGYTFGSGTRLTVV.

The CDR3 loop is CASSSTGGTEAFF. The CDR3 DNA is TGCGCCAGCAGCTCGACAGGGGGCACTGAAGCTTTCTTT. The V and J genes are TRBV5-1 and TRBJ1-1; 9 bases are shared with TRBD1. Looked up from germline, CDR1 is SGHRS and CDR2 is YFSETQ. V was pared by 3 bases and J by 4 bases, with 1 base of the junction left unmatched. The CDR3 is 13 amino acids.

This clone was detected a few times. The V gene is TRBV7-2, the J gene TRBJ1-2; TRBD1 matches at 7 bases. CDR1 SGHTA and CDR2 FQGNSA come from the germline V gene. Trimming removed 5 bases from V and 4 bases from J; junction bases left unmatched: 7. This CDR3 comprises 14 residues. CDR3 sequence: CASSQSRDSYGYTF. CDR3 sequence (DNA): TGTGCCAGCAGCCAATCCCGGGACAGCTATGGCTACACCTTC.

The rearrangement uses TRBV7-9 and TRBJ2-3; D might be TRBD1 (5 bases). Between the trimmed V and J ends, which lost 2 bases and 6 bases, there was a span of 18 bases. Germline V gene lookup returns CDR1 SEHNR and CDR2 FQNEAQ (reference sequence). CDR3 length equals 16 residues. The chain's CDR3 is CASSLLKSTGLDTQYF. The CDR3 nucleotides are TGTGCCAGCAGCTTACTAAAGTCAACAGGCCTTGATACGCAGTATTTT.

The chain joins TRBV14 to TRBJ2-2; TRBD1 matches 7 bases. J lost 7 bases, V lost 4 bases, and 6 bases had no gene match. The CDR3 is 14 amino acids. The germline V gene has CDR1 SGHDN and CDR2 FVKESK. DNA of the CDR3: TGTGCCAGCAGCCCCCGGGACAGTTACGGGGAGCTGTTTTTT. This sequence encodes CASSPRDSYGELFF.

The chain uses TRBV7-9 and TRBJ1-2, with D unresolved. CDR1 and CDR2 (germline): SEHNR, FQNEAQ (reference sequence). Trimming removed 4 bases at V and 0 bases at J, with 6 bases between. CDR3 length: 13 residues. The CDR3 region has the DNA TGTGCCAGCAGCTCAGAAGCTAACTATGGCTACACCTTC. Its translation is CASSSEANYGYTF.

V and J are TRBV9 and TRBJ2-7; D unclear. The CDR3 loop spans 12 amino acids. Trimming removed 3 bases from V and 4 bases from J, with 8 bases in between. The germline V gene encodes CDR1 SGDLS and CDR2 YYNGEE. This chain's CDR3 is CASSAGGYEQYF. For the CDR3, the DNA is TGTGCCAGCAGCGCGGGTGGGTACGAGCAGTACTTC. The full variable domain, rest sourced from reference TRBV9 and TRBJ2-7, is DSGVTQTPKHLITATGQRVTLRCSPRSGDLSVYWYQQSLDQGLQFLIQYYNGEERAKGNILERFSAQQFPDLHSELNLSSLELGDSALYFCASSAGGYEQYFGPGTRLTVT.

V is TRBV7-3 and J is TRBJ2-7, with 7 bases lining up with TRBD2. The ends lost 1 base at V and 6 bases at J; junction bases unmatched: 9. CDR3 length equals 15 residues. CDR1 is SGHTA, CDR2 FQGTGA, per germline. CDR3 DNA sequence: TGTGCCAGCAGCTTAATATCGGGAGGATCGGCCGAGCAGTACTTC. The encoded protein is CASSLISGGSAEQYF.

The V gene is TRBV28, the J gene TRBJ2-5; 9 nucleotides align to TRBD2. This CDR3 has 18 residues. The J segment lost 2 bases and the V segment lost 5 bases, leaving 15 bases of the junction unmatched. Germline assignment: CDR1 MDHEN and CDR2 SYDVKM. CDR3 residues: CASSPSVNSGRRQETQYF. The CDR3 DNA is TGTGCCAGCAGTCCCTCGGTTAATAGCGGGAGAAGGCAAGAGACCCAGTACTTC.

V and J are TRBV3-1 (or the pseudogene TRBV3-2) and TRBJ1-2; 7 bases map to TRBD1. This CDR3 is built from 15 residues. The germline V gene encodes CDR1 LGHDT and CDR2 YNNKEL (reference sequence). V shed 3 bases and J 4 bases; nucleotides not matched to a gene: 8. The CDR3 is CASSQAGGSGYGYTF. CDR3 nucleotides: TGTGCCAGCAGCCAGGCAGGGGGATCGGGCTATGGCTACACCTTC.

Here the CDR3 DNA reads TGCGCCAGCAGCCAAACCGGGACAGGGTCTTGGTCTGGAAACACCATATATTTT. The encoded protein is CASSQTGTGSWSGNTIYF. The chain couples TRBV5-1 to TRBJ1-3; 9 nucleotides match TRBD1. The trim removed 4 bases at V and 1 base at J, leaving 12 bases unmatched. Germline loops: CDR1 SGHRS, CDR2 YFSETQ. There are 18 residues in the CDR3.

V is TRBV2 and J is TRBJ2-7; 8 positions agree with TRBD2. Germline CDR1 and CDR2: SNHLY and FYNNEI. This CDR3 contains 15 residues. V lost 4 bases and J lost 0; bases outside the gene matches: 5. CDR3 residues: CASSGLAGGSYEQYF. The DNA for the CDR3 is TGTGCCAGCAGTGGGCTAGCGGGTGGCTCCTACGAGCAGTACTTC.

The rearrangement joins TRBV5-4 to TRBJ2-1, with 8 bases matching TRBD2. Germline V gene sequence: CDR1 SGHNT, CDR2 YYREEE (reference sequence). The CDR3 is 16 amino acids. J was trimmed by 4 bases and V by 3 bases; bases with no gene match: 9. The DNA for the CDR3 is TGTGCCAGCAGCTCGCGACTAGCGCCTACTTACAATGAGCAGTTCTTC. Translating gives CASSSRLAPTYNEQFF.

The CDR3 is CASSFGAKGGTGNEQFF. The CDR3 DNA reads as TGTGCCAGCAGCTTTGGGGCCAAGGGGGGGACCGGCAATGAGCAGTTCTTC. The V and J genes are TRBV11-3 and TRBJ2-1, with TRBD2 as a possible D gene (7 bases). Germline lookup yields CDR1 SGHNT and CDR2 YENEEA. This CDR3 has 17 residues. The V end lost 3 bases, the J end lost 6 bases, and 21 bases lay between the germline ends. The variable domain in full, with the rest retrieved from reference TRBV11-3 and TRBJ2-1, is EAGVVQSPRYKIIEKKQPVAFWCNPISGHNTLYWYLQNLGQGPELLIRYENEEAVDDSQLPKDRFSAERLKGVDSTLKIQPAELGDSAVYLCASSFGAKGGTGNEQFFGPGTRLTVL.